What follows is one TCR beta chain and its context. The record originates from a study of blood T cell repertoires in COVID-19. Authors' processing steps: It was from reference gene primer amplification that nucleated cell counts were estimated. Clones were sequenced by immunoSEQ multiplex PCR, and TCRdb holds only the in-frame ones, with some missing. That table gives V, J and clone size, and the DNA gave D and trimming. The table has around 700,000 clones, about 87% seen once. This clonotype was obtained from a woman younger than 35 with acute or convalescent COVID-19. The material sequenced was peripheral blood.

The DNA of the CDR3 is TGTGCCACCAGTGACCCTGGACAGGGGGCTGGCGATGAGCAGTTCTTC. This sequence encodes CATSDPGQGAGDEQFF. The V and J genes are TRBV24-1 and TRBJ2-1; 11 bases are shared with TRBD1. Germline V gene data show CDR1 as KGHDR and CDR2 as SFDVKD. With 4 bases clipped from V and 8 bases from J, the junction kept 9 bases outside the gene matches. The CDR3 totals 16 residues.